This TCR beta chain was found in a study of OX40 agonist ivuxolimab in advanced cancers. Overall study context: Patients were dosed with the agonistic anti-OX40 (CD134) antibody ivuxolimab. The mean age was roughly 60 years, ranging from about 20 to 90, with 82.7% of participants male. Notes on the study in general: Partial responders at 0.1-3.0 mg/kg had among the lowest clonal expansion.

Assay: immunoSEQ multiplex PCR; the TCRdb copy retains only in-frame clones and omits some. The sample holds about 26,000 clones, 80% to 90% seen once. About this clone: Its specificity is not known.

The germline V gene has CDR1 GTSNPN and CDR2 SVGIG (reference sequence). V lost 5 bases, J lost 0 bases, and 19 bases lay in between. This CDR3 has 16 residues. This sequence originates from an adult with an advanced solid tumor such as melanoma, head and neck, liver or kidney cancer. The material sequenced was CD4+ or CD8+ T cells sorted from blood, taken in a trial of the OX40 agonist ivuxolimab. This chain uses TRBV30 with TRBJ1-2; D might be TRBD1 (6 bases). Here the CDR3 DNA reads TGTGCCTGGGGCTCGGGACACCCGACGACTAACTATGGCTACACCTTC. Translating it yields CAWGSGHPTTNYGYTF.